The clone carrying this T cell receptor (beta chain) was seen a single time. Its antigen remains unknown. The data are from a study of cytomegalovirus exposure and HLA in healthy donors. Study-level background: Earlier, 110 million or so unique TCR beta sequences were recovered from roughly 180 million T cells by an analysis.

With 60 Vbeta and 13 Jbeta primers, the PCR was carried out. Repertoires were generated with immunoSEQ multiplex PCR, while TCRdb's copy carries only in-frame clones and drops some. The sample lists 150,000 to 200,000 clones; about three quarters were seen once. The study, taken as a whole, reports: HLA allele associations emerged for some 16,000 TCR beta sequences in a later analysis, at 0.05 false discovery rate. Reported performance of the classifier showed diagnosis of cytomegalovirus status with high specificity and sensitivity.

Samples came from healthy bone marrow donors. The sequence was obtained from a female donor in good health and CMV-seronegative. The sequenced material came from PBMCs.

The CDR3 reads CASSPEGGFSGNTIYF. Written as DNA, the CDR3 is TGTGCCAGCAGCCCAGAGGGGGGGTTTTCTGGAAACACCATATATTTT. The chain recombines TRBV7-9 with TRBJ1-3; weak D call: TRBD1 (6 bases). CDR1 and CDR2 (germline): SEHNR, FQNEAQ (reference sequence). V was pared by 5 bases and J by 1 base, with 15 bases between. The CDR3 length is 16 residues. Full variable domain (remainder filled in from reference TRBV7-9 and TRBJ1-3): DTGVSQNPRHKITKRGQNVTFRCDPISEHNRLYWYRQTLGQGPEFLTYFQNEAQLEKSRLLSDRFSAERPKGSFSTLEIQRTEQGDSAMYLCASSPEGGFSGNTIYFGEGSWLTVV.